These T cell receptor beta chains were read from a single sample in a study of beta chain features in type 1 diabetes. TCRdb's copy holds only in-frame clones and misses some; the assay was immunoSEQ multiplex PCR. The table has about 350,000 clones, roughly a fifth seen once. Input material: naive CD4+ T cells from blood. The receptor source for this set is a woman between 18 and 29 years old in good health. Both conserved end residues are part of each CDR3. The D gene is left open where the match is weak. A row's size may be missing; if present it is once, few, many or a size class.

v_call: TRBV7-9; clone_size: .; d_call: .; cdr3_aa: CASSTYNEQFF
v_call: TRBV12-5; clone_size: .; d_call: .; cdr3_aa: CASGLGVIHSPLHF
v_call: TRBV4-1; clone_size: .; d_call: TRBD2; cdr3_aa: CATTKLASGQETQYF
v_call: TRBV5-1; clone_size: few; d_call: TRBD1; cdr3_aa: CASSLARADREKYF
v_call: TRBV30; clone_size: .; d_call: TRBD1; cdr3_aa: CAWRWTGWAFF
v_call: TRBV7-2; clone_size: .; d_call: TRBD2; cdr3_aa: CASSLGRQAGGTDTQYF
v_call: TRBV7-2; clone_size: few; d_call: TRBD1; cdr3_aa: CASSQPTGADTQYF
v_call: TRBV30; clone_size: .; d_call: TRBD1; cdr3_aa: CAWSPGDRDVNGYTF
v_call: TRBV5-6; clone_size: once; d_call: .; cdr3_aa: CASILYSHGGAFF
v_call: TRBV2; clone_size: .; d_call: .; cdr3_aa: CASRRDYNNEQFF
v_call: TRBV29-1; clone_size: few; d_call: TRBD2; cdr3_aa: CSVMSGSTSYEQYF
v_call: TRBV30; clone_size: .; d_call: TRBD2; cdr3_aa: CAWNRKDREDNEQFF
v_call: TRBV7-9; clone_size: .; d_call: .; cdr3_aa: CASSDGGDGYTF
v_call: TRBV11-1; clone_size: few; d_call: .; cdr3_aa: CASSPGGYEQYF
v_call: TRBV9; clone_size: .; d_call: TRBD1; cdr3_aa: CASSPRTGLSSYNSPLHF
v_call: TRBV30; clone_size: .; d_call: .; cdr3_aa: CAWSLTGNQPQHF
v_call: TRBV30; clone_size: .; d_call: .; cdr3_aa: CAGERGFGTEAFF
v_call: TRBV18; clone_size: few; d_call: TRBD1; cdr3_aa: CASSPLRDSSYEQYF
v_call: TRBV2; clone_size: .; d_call: .; cdr3_aa: CASSGRSGSTDTQYF
v_call: TRBV7-9; clone_size: few; d_call: TRBD1; cdr3_aa: CASGQGKGYGYTF
v_call: TRBV7-2; clone_size: few; d_call: TRBD2; cdr3_aa: CASSPGALAGFKETQYF
v_call: TRBV7-9; clone_size: .; d_call: .; cdr3_aa: CAVPQGIDYGYTF